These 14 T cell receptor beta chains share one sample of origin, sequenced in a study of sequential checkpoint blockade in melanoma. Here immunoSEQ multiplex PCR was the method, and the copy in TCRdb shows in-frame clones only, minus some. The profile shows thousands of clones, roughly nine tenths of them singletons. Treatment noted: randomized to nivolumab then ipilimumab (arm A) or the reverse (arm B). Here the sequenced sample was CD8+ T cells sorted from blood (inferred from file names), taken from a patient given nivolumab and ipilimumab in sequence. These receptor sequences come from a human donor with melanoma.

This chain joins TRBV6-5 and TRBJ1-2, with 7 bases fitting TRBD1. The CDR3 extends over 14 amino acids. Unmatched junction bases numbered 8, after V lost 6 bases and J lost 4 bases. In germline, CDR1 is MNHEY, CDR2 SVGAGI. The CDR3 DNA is TGTGCCAGCAGACGACAGGGCTCTGGCTATGGCTACACCTTC. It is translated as CASRRQGSGYGYTF.

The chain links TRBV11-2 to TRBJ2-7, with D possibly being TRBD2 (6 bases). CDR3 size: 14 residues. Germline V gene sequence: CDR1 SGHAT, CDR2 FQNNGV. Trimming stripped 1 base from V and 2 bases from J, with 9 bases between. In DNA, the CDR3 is TGTGCCAGCAGCTTAGCGGGAGTCCCCTACGAGCAGTACTTC. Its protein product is CASSLAGVPYEQYF.

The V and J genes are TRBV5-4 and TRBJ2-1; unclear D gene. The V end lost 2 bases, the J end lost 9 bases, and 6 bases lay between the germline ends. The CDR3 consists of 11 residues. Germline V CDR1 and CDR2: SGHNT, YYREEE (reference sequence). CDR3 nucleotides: TGTGCCAGCAGCTTAGCTGCTGAGCAGTTCTTC. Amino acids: CASSLAAEQFF.

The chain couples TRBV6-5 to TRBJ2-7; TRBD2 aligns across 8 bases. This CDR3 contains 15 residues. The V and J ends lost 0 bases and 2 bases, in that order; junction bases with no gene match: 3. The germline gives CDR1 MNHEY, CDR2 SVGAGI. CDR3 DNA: TGTGCCAGCAGTTACTCGGGCGGGAGGCCCTACGAGCAGTACTTC. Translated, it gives CASSYSGGRPYEQYF.

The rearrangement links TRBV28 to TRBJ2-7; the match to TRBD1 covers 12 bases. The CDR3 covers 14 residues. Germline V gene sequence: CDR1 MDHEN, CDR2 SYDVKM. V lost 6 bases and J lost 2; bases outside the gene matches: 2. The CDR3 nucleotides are TGTGCCAGCAGGCGGGACAGGGGGCCCTACGAGCAGTACTTC. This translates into CASRRDRGPYEQYF.

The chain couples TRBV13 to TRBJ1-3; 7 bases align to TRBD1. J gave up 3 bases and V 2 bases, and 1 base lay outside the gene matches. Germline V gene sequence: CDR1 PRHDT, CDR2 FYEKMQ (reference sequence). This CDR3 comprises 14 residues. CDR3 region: CASSLRQGGNTIYF. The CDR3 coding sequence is TGTGCCAGCAGCTTAAGACAGGGTGGAAACACCATATATTTT.

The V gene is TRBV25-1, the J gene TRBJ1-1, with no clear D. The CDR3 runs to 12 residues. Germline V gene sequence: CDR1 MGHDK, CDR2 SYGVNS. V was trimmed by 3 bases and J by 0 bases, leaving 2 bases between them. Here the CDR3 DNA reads TGTGCCAGCAGTGATATGAACACTGAAGCTTTCTTT. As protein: CASSDMNTEAFF.

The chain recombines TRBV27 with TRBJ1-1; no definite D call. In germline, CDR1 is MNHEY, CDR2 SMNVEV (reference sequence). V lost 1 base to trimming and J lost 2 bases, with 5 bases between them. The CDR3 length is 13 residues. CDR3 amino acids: CASSLFGNTEAFF. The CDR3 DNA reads TGTGCCAGCAGTTTATTTGGCAACACTGAAGCTTTCTTT.

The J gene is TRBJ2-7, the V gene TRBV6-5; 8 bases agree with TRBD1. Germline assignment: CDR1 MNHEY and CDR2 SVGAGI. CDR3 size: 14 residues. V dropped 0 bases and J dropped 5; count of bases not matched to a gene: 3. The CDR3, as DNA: TGTGCCAGCAGTTACTCAGGACAGGGCAACGAGCAGTACTTC. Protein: CASSYSGQGNEQYF.

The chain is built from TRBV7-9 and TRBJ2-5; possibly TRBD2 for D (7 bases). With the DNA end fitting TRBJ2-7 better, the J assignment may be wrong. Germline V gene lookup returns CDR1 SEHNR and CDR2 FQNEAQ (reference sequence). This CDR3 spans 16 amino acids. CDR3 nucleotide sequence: TGTGCCAGCAGCTTAGCAAGGGGGGGGTACTCCTACGAGCAGTACTTC. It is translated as CASSLARGGYSYEQYF.

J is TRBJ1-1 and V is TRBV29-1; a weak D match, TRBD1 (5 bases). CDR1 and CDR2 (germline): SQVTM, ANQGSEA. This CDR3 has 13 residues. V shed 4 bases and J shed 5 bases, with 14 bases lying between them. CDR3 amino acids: CSVVGPRGTEAFF. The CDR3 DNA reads TGCAGCGTTGTAGGACCGCGGGGGACTGAAGCTTTCTTT.

This CDR3 reads CASSRGGIIPAFF. In DNA, the CDR3 is TGTGCCAGCAGCCGTGGAGGTATCATTCCTGCTTTCTTT. The chain carries TRBV14 and TRBJ1-1; D unresolved. Trimming took 4 bases from V and 11 from J, leaving 17 bases between them. Germline V gives CDR1 SGHDN, CDR2 FVKESK. This CDR3 comprises 13 residues.

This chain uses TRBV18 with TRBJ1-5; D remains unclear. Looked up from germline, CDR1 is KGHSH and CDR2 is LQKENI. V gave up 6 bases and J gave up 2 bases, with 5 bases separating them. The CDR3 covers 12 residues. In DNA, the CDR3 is TGTGCCAGCTCCGGGGGCAATCAGCCCCAGCATTTT. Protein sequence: CASSGGNQPQHF.

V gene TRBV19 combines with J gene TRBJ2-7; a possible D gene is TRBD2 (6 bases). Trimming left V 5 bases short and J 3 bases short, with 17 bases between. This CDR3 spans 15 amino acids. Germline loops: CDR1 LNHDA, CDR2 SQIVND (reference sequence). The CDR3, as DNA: TGTGCCAGTAGTCGCCCGGGGGTAGGGGTCTACGAGCAGTACTTC. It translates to CASSRPGVGVYEQYF.